These 24 T cell receptor beta chains came from one sample sequenced in a study of breast tumors, draining lymph nodes, adjacent tissues. The lymph nodes were axillary draining lymph nodes from breast cancer patients. TCRdb itself ran the multiplex PCR reads through MiXCR, one entry per CDR3 protein. The sample yields about 180,000 distinct CDR3 sequences, 33% seen once. Sequencing was performed on axillary lymph node tissue. The receptors shown here come from a female donor with breast cancer. Some clones in this sample may be carry-over from other donors' samples.

This clonotype was seen at least ten times. This sequence joins TRBV7-9 and TRBJ2-1, with D possibly being TRBD2 (7 bases). V lost 3 bases and J lost 7, with 16 bases in between. CDR1 is SEHNR, CDR2 FQNEAQ, per germline (reference sequence). This CDR3 is 15 amino acids long. The CDR3 bases are TGTGCCAGCAGCTTTGTGAGGGGGGGGTTAAATGAGCAGTTCTTC. Protein: CASSFVRGGLNEQFF.

With respect to this clonotype: This may arise from a read error, as a much more abundant clone is one base away. A read error is likely, as this CDR3 ends without the conserved phenylalanine or tryptophan. This chain joins TRBV20-1 and TRBJ2-3; D unresolved. This CDR3 has 15 residues. V was clipped by 0 bases and J by 4 bases, with 14 bases between them. Germline CDR1 reads DFQATT; CDR2 reads SNEGSKA (reference sequence). The CDR3 region is CSARDPARSADTQYS. CDR3 bases: TGCAGTGCTAGAGACCCTGCCCGATCAGCAGATACGCAGTATTCT.

At least ten counts were recorded for this clonotype. This chain links TRBV4-1 with TRBJ2-2; D may match TRBD1 or TRBD2 (5 bases each). The germline V and J ends were trimmed by 2 bases and 7 bases, with 14 bases remaining between them. CDR1 MGHRA and CDR2 YSYEKL come from the germline V gene. CDR3 size: 15 residues. The CDR3 region has the DNA TGCGCCAGCAGCCAATCAGAGGGGCAAGTCGGGGAGCTGTTTTTT. Its translation: CASSQSEGQVGELFF.

The chain carries TRBV19 and TRBJ1-4; 9 nucleotides align to TRBD1. The CDR3 covers 16 residues. Trimming took 5 bases from V and 4 from J; bases not matched to a gene: 8. The germline gives CDR1 LNHDA, CDR2 SQIVND (reference sequence). CDR3 region: CASSANRGQVNEKLFF. The CDR3 DNA reads TGTGCCAGTAGTGCCAACAGGGGGCAGGTTAATGAAAAACTGTTTTTT.

This sequence joins TRBV29-1 and TRBJ1-2; D not certain. The germline CDR1 and CDR2 sequences are SQVTM and ANQGSEA. The CDR3 is 13 residues long. Trimming cost V 8 bases and J 8 bases, with 21 bases left between them. The CDR3 DNA reads TGCAGCTTGTCTGTCGAGAGGTTGGGAGGCTACACCTTC. This codes for CSLSVERLGGYTF.

In its sample, this clonotype was seen a few times. The CDR3 region has the DNA TGTGCCAGCTCACCGGATGGGGGCGGCTACACCTTC. Translating it yields CASSPDGGGYTF. The rearrangement joins TRBV18 to TRBJ1-2; the D gene is possibly TRBD1 (6 bases). V gave up 3 bases and J gave up 8 bases, with 10 bases separating them. The CDR3 extends over 12 amino acids. Germline values: CDR1 KGHSH, CDR2 LQKENI.

This clonotype occurred a few times. The chain recombines TRBV28 with TRBJ2-1; 9 nucleotides agree with TRBD1. Losses at the gene ends were 5 bases for V and 7 bases for J; bases not matched to a gene: 12. Germline V gene sequence: CDR1 MDHEN, CDR2 SYDVKM. CDR3 size: 16 residues. CDR3 in amino acids: CASSAQDRGRRNEQFF. CDR3 nucleotides: TGTGCCAGCAGTGCACAGGACAGGGGCAGAAGAAATGAGCAGTTCTTC.

A word on this clonotype: A clone one base away is much larger, so this may be a read error. The V gene is TRBV19, the J gene TRBJ2-7; D unclear. CDR1 is LNHDA and CDR2 is SQIVND in the germline V gene (reference sequence). Trimming left V 2 bases short and J 6 bases short, with 11 bases between. CDR3 length equals 13 residues. The CDR3 here is CASSISLGGEQYF. CDR3 sequence (DNA): TGTGCCAGTAGTATAAGTCTGGGTGGCGAGCAGTACTTC.

This clonotype was counted at least ten times. The V call is TRBV4-2, the J call TRBJ1-5, with D uncertain. The germline V gene has CDR1 LGHNA and CDR2 YNFKEQ. V lost 4 bases, J lost 3 bases, and 7 bases lay in between. The CDR3 extends over 13 amino acids. The DNA of the CDR3 is TGTGCCAGCAGCCGCGAATTCAATCAGCCCCAGCATTTT. Protein product: CASSREFNQPQHF.

Only a few counts were recorded for this clonotype. This may come from a read error, since a much larger clone is one base off. The rearrangement joins TRBV5-6 to TRBJ1-2; D unclear. This CDR3 region has 11 residues. CDR1 and CDR2 from the germline V gene are SGHDT and YYEEEE. Here the CDR3 reads CASSLGRAGCF. In nucleotides, the CDR3 is TGTGCCAGCAGCTTGGGGCGGGCCGGGTGCTTC.

The table lists this clonotype with a few counts. V gene TRBV6-1 combines with J gene TRBJ2-1, with TRBD2 identical over 11 bases. The germline CDR1 and CDR2 sequences are MNHNS and SASEGT. There are 15 residues in the CDR3. V lost 6 bases, J lost 9 bases, and 10 bases stayed unmatched. The CDR3 loop reads CASRPPVAGGSEQFF. CDR3 coding DNA: TGTGCCAGCAGACCTCCCGTAGCGGGGGGGAGTGAGCAGTTCTTC.

This rearrangement joins TRBV20-1 to TRBJ2-5, with 8 bases that match TRBD2. Germline V gives CDR1 DFQATT, CDR2 SNEGSKA (reference sequence). The CDR3 runs 11 residues. The CDR3: CSLGLGETQYF. CDR3 nucleotide sequence: TGCAGCTTGGGACTAGGTGAGACCCAGTACTTC.

As to this clonotype: With a much larger clone just one base away, this may be a read error. The chain has TRBV5-4 and TRBJ2-1; D may be TRBD2 (5 bases). This CDR3 has 16 amino acids. Per the germline V gene, CDR1 is SGHNT and CDR2 is YYREEE (reference sequence). The germline V and J ends were trimmed by 0 bases and 3 bases, with 13 bases remaining between them. CDR3 amino acids: CASSLASARVYNEQFF. The CDR3, as DNA: TGTGCCAGCAGCTTGGCCAGCGCGAGGGTCTACAATGAGCAGTTCTTC.

This chain uses TRBV3-1 with TRBJ2-3, with TRBD2 identical over 10 bases. The CDR3 has 18 amino acids. Germline CDR1 and CDR2: LGHDT and YNNKEL (reference sequence). Trimming took 3 bases from V and 6 from J; bases not matched to a gene: 15. This CDR3 reads CASSQNRLAGTRGDTQYF. The CDR3 region has the DNA TGTGCCAGCAGCCAGAACCGACTAGCGGGTACTCGGGGCGATACGCAGTATTTT.

The sample holds many counts of this clonotype. This rearrangement joins TRBV27 to TRBJ2-5, with D tentatively TRBD1 (5 bases). CDR1 MNHEY and CDR2 SMNVEV come from the germline V gene (reference sequence). With 3 bases removed from V and 4 bases from J, the gap between germline ends came to 9 bases. The CDR3 is made up of 13 amino acids. The CDR3 spells CASSFQGAETQYF. The CDR3 DNA follows: TGTGCCAGCAGTTTCCAGGGTGCAGAGACCCAGTACTTC.

This clonotype showed up many times. This chain uses TRBV2 with TRBJ1-5, with unresolved D. The CDR3 runs 14 residues. Trimming left V 6 bases short and J 0 bases short, with 9 bases between. Germline CDR1 reads SNHLY; CDR2 reads FYNNEI. CDR3 nucleotide sequence: TGTGCCAGCAGATCATGGGCTAGCAATCAGCCCCAGCATTTT. It codes for CASRSWASNQPQHF. Using reference TRBV2 and TRBJ1-5 for the parts outside the CDR3, the full variable domain is EPEVTQTPSHQVTQMGQEVILRCVPISNHLYFYWYRQILGQKVEFLVSFYNNEISEKSEIFDDQFSVERPDGSNFTLKIRSTKLEDSAMYFCASRSWASNQPQHFGDGTRLSIL.

This clonotype was observed a single time. The chain joins TRBV24-1 to TRBJ1-5; TRBD1 matches at 7 bases. V gave up 7 bases and J gave up 5 bases; unmatched junction bases: 13. Per the germline V gene, CDR1 is KGHDR and CDR2 is SFDVKD. The CDR3 is 16 amino acids. The CDR3 DNA follows: TGTGCCACCAGGAAGACAGGGCGGGACGGTGATCAGCCCCAGCATTTT. Protein product: CATRKTGRDGDQPQHF.

A few counts support this clonotype. This clone may be a read error of a much larger clone one base away. The rearrangement uses TRBV20-1 and TRBJ2-4; D might be TRBD1 (5 bases). This CDR3 is built from 13 residues. In germline, CDR1 is DFQATT, CDR2 SNEGSKA (reference sequence). The CDR3 protein is CSASGPGWNTQYF. As DNA, the CDR3 is TGCAGTGCTAGTGGGCCAGGGTGGAACACTCAGTACTTC.

Regarding this clonotype: At one end the junction does not follow the germline gene, possibly because of a read error. This chain connects TRBV9 to TRBJ2-1; D may be TRBD2 (5 bases). The CDR3 runs 15 residues. Looked up from germline, CDR1 is SGDLS and CDR2 is YYNGEE. The CDR3 bases are TGCGCCAGCAGCGTCGGTAGCGATGCCTACAGTGAGCAGTTCTTC. Translation: CASSVGSDAYSEQFF.

This clonotype was seen ten or more times. This chain joins TRBV4-2 and TRBJ2-3, with D perhaps TRBD1 (5 bases). The germline CDR1 and CDR2 sequences are LGHNA and YNFKEQ. V lost 1 base and J 4 bases, leaving 9 bases between the germline ends. CDR3 length: 14 amino acids. For the CDR3, the DNA is TGTGCCAGCAGCCAAGGCAGGGTTGCAGATACGCAGTATTTT. Its protein is CASSQGRVADTQYF.

This clonotype was picked up one time. One junction end disagrees with the germline gene, perhaps due to a read error. The rearrangement joins TRBV2 to TRBJ1-4; TRBD1 is a possible D gene (5 bases). Per germline, CDR1 SNHLY and CDR2 FYNNEI. The CDR3 spans 15 residues. The CDR3 is CAGSEPGRTNEKPFF. DNA for the CDR3: TGTGCCGGCAGTGAACCGGGACGGACAAATGAAAAACCGTTTTTT.

V usage is TRBV24-1 and J usage is TRBJ2-5, with 8 bases that match TRBD1. From germline, CDR1 is KGHDR and CDR2 SFDVKD. CDR3 length: 14 residues. The junction had 5 bases not matched to a gene; V was cut back by 8 bases and J by 1 base. CDR3 amino acids: CATTLDRGQETQYF. CDR3 sequence (DNA): TGTGCCACCACATTAGACAGGGGCCAAGAGACCCAGTACTTC.

On this clonotype itself: Given a much more abundant clone one base away, this may be a read error. The V gene is TRBV3-1, the J gene TRBJ1-6; D remains unclear. The CDR3 spans 14 residues. Trimming left V 4 bases short and J 6 bases short, with 10 bases between. Germline V gene lookup returns CDR1 LGHDT and CDR2 YNNKEL (reference sequence). Here the CDR3 DNA reads TGTGCCAGCAGCCGAACAAGGCTTAATTCACCCCTCCACTTT. It translates to CASSRTRLNSPLHF.

This chain joins TRBV18 and TRBJ2-1; the match to TRBD1 covers 7 bases. Germline V lookup: CDR1 KGHSH, CDR2 LQKENI. Germline trimming cut 3 bases from V and 2 bases from J; bases unmatched to any gene: 13. CDR3 length equals 18 residues. The CDR3 region is CASSPTNIDRATYNEQFF. CDR3 nucleotide sequence: TGTGCCAGCTCACCTACTAATATTGACAGGGCGACCTACAATGAGCAGTTCTTC. Supplemented by reference TRBV18 and TRBJ2-1, the full variable domain reads NAGVMQNPRHLVRRRGQEARLRCSPMKGHSHVYWYRQLPEEGLKFMVYLQKENIIDESGMPKERFSAEFPKEGPSILRIQQVVRGDSAAYFCASSPTNIDRATYNEQFFGPGTRLTVL.